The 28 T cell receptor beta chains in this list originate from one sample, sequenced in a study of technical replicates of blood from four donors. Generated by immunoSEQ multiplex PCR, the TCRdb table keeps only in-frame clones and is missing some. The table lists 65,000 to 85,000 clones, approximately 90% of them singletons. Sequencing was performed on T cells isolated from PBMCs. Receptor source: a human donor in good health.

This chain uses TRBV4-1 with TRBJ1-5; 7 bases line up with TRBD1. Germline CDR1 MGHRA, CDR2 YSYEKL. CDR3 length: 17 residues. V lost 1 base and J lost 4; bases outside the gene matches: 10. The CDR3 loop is CASSQAFISGGNQPQHF. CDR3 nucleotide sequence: TGCGCCAGCAGCCAAGCTTTCATCTCAGGGGGAAATCAGCCCCAGCATTTT.

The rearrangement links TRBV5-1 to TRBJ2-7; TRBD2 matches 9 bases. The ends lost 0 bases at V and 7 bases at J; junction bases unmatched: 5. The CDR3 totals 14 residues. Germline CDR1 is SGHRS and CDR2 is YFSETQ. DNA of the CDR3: TGCGCCAGCAGCTTGGTAGCGGGAGCGGAAGAGCAGTACTTC. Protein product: CASSLVAGAEEQYF.

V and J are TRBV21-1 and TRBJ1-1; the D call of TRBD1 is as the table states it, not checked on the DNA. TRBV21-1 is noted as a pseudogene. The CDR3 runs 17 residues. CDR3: CASSKIGRGRRGTEAFF. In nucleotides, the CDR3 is TGTGCCAGCAGCAAAATTGGCAGGGGGCGCAGGGGCACTGAAGCTTTCTTT.

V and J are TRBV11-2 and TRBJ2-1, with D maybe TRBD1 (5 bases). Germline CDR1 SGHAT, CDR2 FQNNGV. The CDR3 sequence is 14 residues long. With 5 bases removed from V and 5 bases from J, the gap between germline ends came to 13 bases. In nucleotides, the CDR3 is TGTGCCAGCAGCCTAGGGGCCTTTAACAATGAGCAGTTCTTC. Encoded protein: CASSLGAFNNEQFF.

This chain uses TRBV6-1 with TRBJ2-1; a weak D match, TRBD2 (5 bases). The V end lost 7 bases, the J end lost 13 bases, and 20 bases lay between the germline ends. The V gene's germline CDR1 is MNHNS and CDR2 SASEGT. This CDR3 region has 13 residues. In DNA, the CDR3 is TGTGCCAGCACCGAAGGAGATAGCGTAAACCAGTTCTTC. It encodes CASTEGDSVNQFF.

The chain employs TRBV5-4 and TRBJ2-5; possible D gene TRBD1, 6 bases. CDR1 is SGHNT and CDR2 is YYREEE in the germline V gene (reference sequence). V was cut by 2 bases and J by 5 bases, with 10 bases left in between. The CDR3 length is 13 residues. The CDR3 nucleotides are TGTGCCAGCAGCTTCAGGGGTCGGGAGACCCAGTACTTC. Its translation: CASSFRGRETQYF.

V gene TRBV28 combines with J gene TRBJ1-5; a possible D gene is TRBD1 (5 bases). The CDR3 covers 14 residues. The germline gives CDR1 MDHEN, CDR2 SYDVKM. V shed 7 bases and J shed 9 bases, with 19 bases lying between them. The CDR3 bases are TGTGCCAGCATCGGCGGTCAGGGATCATGGCCCCAGCATTTT. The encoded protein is CASIGGQGSWPQHF.

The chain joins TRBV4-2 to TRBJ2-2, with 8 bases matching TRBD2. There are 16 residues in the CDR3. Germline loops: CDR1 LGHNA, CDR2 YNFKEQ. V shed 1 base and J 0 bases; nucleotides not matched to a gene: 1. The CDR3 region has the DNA TGTGCCAGCAGCCAAGGCGGGGGGTCGAACACCGGGGAGCTGTTTTTT. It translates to CASSQGGGSNTGELFF.

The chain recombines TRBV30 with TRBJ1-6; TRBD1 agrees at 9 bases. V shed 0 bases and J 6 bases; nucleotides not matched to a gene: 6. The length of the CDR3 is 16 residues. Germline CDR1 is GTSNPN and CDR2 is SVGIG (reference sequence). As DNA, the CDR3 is TGTGCCTGGAGTGTACTGGGGGGACAGGGTAATTCACCCCTCCACTTT. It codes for CAWSVLGGQGNSPLHF. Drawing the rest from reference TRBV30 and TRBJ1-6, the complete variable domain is SQTIHQWPATLVQPVGSPLSLECTVEGTSNPNLYWYRQAAGRGLQLLFYSVGIGQISSEVPQNLSASRPQDRQFILSSKKLLLSDSGFYLCAWSVLGGQGNSPLHFGNGTRLTVT.

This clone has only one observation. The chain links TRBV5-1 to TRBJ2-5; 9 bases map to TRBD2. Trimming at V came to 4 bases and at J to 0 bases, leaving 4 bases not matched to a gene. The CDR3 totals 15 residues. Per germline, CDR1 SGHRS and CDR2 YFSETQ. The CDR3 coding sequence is TGCGCCAGCAGCCGGAGCGGGGGGAACCAAGAGACCCAGTACTTC. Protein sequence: CASSRSGGNQETQYF.

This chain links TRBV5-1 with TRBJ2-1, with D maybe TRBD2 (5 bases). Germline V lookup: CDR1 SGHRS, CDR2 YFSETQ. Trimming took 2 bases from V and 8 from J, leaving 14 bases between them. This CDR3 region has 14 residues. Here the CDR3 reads CASSFRPARDEQFF. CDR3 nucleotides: TGCGCCAGCAGCTTTAGGCCAGCGAGGGATGAGCAGTTCTTC.

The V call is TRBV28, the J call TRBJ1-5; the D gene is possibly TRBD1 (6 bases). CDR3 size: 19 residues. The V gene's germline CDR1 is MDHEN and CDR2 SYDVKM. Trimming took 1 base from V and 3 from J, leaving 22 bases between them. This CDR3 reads CASSLLRLAQGIYNQPQHF. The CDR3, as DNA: TGTGCCAGCAGTTTATTACGCCTTGCACAGGGAATATACAATCAGCCCCAGCATTTT.

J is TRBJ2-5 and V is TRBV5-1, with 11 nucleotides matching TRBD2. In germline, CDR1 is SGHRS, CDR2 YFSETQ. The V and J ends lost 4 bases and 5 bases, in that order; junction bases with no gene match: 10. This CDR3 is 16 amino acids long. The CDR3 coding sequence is TGCGCCAGCAGCCCAAGTCTAGCGGGGGGATCGGAGACCCAGTACTTC. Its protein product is CASSPSLAGGSETQYF. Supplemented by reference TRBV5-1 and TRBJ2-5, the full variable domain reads KAGVTQTPRYLIKTRGQQVTLSCSPISGHRSVSWYQQTPGQGLQFLFEYFSETQRNKGNFPGRFSGRQFSNSRSEMNVSTLELGDSALYLCASSPSLAGGSETQYFGPGTRLLVL.

The CDR3 DNA sequence: TGTGCCAGCTCGCGGGACAGGACAAATACGCAGTATTTT. It yields the protein CASSRDRTNTQYF. The chain couples TRBV11-3 to TRBJ2-3; 8 bases match TRBD1. This CDR3 has 13 residues. Trimming at V came to 8 bases and at J to 7 bases, leaving 8 bases not matched to a gene. The germline CDR1 and CDR2 sequences are SGHNT and YENEEA.

The CDR3 DNA is TGCAGCGTTGCACTGGACTCTAGCACAGATACGCAGTATTTT. Residues: CSVALDSSTDTQYF. The chain has TRBV29-1 and TRBJ2-3; weak D call: TRBD2 (5 bases). The CDR3 loop spans 14 amino acids. In germline, CDR1 is SQVTM, CDR2 ANQGSEA. V was trimmed by 4 bases and J by 0 bases, leaving 11 bases between them.

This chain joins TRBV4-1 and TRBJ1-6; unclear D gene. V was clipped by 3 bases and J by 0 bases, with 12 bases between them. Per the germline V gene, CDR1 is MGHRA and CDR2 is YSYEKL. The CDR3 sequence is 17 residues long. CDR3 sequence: CASSQTLQDSYNSPLHF. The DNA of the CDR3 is TGCGCCAGCAGCCAGACGTTGCAGGACTCCTATAATTCACCCCTCCACTTT.

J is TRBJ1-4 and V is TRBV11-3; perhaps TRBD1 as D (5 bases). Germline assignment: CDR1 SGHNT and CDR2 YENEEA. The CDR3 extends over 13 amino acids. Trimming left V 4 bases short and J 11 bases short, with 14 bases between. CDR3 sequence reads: CASSSDIFGKLFF. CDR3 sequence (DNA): TGTGCCAGCAGCTCGGACATCTTCGGGAAACTGTTTTTT.

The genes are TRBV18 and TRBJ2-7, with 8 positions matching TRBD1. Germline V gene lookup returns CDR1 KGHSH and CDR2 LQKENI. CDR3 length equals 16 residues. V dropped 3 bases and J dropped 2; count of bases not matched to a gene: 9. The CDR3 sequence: CASSPPKTGAAYEQYF. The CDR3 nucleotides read TGTGCCAGCTCACCCCCGAAGACAGGGGCGGCCTACGAGCAGTACTTC.

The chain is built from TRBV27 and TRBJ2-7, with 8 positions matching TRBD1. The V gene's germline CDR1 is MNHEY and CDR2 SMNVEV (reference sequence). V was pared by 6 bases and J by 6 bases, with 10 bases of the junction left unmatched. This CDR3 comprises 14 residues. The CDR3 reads CASSLRDRTGEQYF. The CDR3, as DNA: TGTGCCAGCAGCCTCCGGGACAGGACAGGCGAGCAGTACTTC.

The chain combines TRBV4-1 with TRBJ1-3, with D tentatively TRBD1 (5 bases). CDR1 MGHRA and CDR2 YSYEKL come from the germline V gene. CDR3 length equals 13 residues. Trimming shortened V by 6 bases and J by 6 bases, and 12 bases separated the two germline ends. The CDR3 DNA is TGCGCCAGCAGAGGGGCGACTGAAAACACCATATATTTT. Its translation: CASRGATENTIYF.

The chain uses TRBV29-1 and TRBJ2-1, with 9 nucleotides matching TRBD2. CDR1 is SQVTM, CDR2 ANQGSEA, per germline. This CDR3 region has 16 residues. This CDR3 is CRVGAGGPWAGNEQFF. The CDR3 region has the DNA TGCAGGGTCGGGGCGGGAGGGCCCTGGGCGGGGAATGAGCAGTTCTTC.

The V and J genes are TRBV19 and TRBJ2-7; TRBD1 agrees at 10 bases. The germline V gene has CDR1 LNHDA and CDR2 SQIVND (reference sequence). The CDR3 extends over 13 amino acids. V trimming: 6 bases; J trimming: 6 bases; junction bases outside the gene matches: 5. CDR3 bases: TGTGCCAGTAGCCTCCGGGACAGGGGCGAGCAGTACTTC. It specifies CASSLRDRGEQYF.

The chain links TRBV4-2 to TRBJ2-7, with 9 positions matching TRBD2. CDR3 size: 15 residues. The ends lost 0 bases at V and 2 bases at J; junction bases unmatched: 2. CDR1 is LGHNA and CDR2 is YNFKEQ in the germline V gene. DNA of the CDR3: TGTGCCAGCAGCCAAGAGACTAGCGGTACCTACGAGCAGTACTTC. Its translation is CASSQETSGTYEQYF.

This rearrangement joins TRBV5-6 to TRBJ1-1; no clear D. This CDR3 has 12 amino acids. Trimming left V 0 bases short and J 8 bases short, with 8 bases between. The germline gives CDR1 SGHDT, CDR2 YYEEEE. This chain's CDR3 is CASSLGILEAFF. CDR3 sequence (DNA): TGTGCCAGCAGCTTGGGTATTCTCGAAGCTTTCTTT.

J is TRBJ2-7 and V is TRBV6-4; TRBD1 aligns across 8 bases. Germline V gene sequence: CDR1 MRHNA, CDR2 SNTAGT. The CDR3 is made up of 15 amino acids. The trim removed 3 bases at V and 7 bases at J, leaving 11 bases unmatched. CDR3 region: CASSERDRRVGEQYF. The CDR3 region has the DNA TGTGCCAGCAGTGAACGGGACAGGAGGGTCGGGGAGCAGTACTTC.

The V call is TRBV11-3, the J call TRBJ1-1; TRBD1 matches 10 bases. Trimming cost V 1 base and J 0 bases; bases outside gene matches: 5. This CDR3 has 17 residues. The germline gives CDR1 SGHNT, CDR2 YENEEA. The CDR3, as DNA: TGTGCCAGCAGCTTAGGGGGGGACAGGGGTATGAACACTGAAGCTTTCTTT. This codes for CASSLGGDRGMNTEAFF.

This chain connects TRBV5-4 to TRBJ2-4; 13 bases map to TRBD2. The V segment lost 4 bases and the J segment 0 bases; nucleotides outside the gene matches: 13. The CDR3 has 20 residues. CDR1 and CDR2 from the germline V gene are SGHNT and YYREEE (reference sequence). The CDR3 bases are TGTGCCAGCAGCCCCTACGGGACTAGCGGGGACCTGATAGCCAAAAACATTCAGTACTTC. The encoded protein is CASSPYGTSGDLIAKNIQYF. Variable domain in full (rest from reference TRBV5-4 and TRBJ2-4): ETGVTQSPTHLIKTRGQQVTLRCSSQSGHNTVSWYQQALGQGPQFIFQYYREEENGRGNFPPRFSGLQFPNYSSELNVNALELDDSALYLCASSPYGTSGDLIAKNIQYFGAGTRLSVL.

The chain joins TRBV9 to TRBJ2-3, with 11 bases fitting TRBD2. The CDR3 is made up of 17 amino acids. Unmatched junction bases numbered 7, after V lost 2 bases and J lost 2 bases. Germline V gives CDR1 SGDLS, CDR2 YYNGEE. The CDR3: CASSVTSGGHITDTQYF. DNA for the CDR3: TGTGCCAGCAGCGTCACTAGCGGGGGCCACATCACAGATACGCAGTATTTT.